Listed below are T cell receptor beta chains from one sample, sequenced in a study of Graves' ophthalmopathy and Graves' hyperthyroidism. TCRdb reprocessed the multiplex PCR reads with MiXCR, giving one entry per CDR3 protein. Here the sample spans 350,000 to 450,000 distinct CDR3 sequences, around 21% being singletons. The sequenced material came from peripheral blood. These receptors were taken from a woman under 30 with stable Graves' hyperthyroidism. CDR3s include the opening cysteine and the closing phenylalanine or tryptophan. Fields, in order: D gene, J gene, clone size, V gene, CDR3 protein, CDR3 DNA. D genes are given only for firm matches. Only part of the rows carry a size: once, few, many, or a class if the clone is expanded.

d_gene: .
j_gene: TRBJ2-7
abundance: many
v_gene: TRBV7-2
CDR3aa: CASSSTRVVTYEQYF
CDR3nt: TGTGCCAGCAGCTCGACCCGGGTGGTTACCTACGAGCAGTACTTC

d_gene: .
j_gene: TRBJ1-1
abundance: few
v_gene: TRBV27
CDR3aa: CASSLYGRVNTEAFF
CDR3nt: TGTGCCAGCAGTTTATACGGCAGGGTGAACACTGAAGCTTTCTTT

d_gene: TRBD1
j_gene: TRBJ1-2
abundance: many
v_gene: TRBV2
CDR3aa: CASRSAGQDKWSIYGYTF
CDR3nt: TGTGCCAGCAGGTCCGCAGGACAGGACAAATGGTCCATCTATGGCTACACCTTC

d_gene: .
j_gene: TRBJ2-2
abundance: many
v_gene: TRBV28
CDR3aa: CASRGAGSNTGELFF
CDR3nt: TGTGCCAGCAGAGGGGCAGGGTCGAACACCGGGGAGCTGTTTTTT

d_gene: TRBD2
j_gene: TRBJ2-5
abundance: few
v_gene: TRBV20-1
CDR3aa: CSAREMGLAGGPGRRETQYF
CDR3nt: TGCAGTGCTAGAGAGATGGGACTAGCGGGAGGGCCTGGGAGGAGAGAGACCCAGTACTTC

d_gene: .
j_gene: TRBJ2-7
abundance: many
v_gene: TRBV27
CDR3aa: CASNPWSAAGGNEQYF
CDR3nt: TGTGCCAGCAACCCCTGGAGCGCCGCGGGTGGAAACGAGCAGTACTTC

d_gene: .
j_gene: TRBJ2-7
abundance: many
v_gene: TRBV9
CDR3aa: CASSVDAGATDEQYF
CDR3nt: TGTGCCAGCAGCGTAGATGCAGGTGCAACGGACGAGCAGTACTTC

d_gene: .
j_gene: TRBJ1-5
abundance: many
v_gene: TRBV12-3/TRBV12-4
CDR3aa: CASSLSRPTNQPQHF
CDR3nt: TGTGCCAGCAGTTTATCGCGTCCGACCAATCAGCCCCAGCATTTT

d_gene: .
j_gene: TRBJ1-5
abundance: many
v_gene: TRBV12-3/TRBV12-4
CDR3aa: CASRPGQHQPQHF
CDR3nt: TGTGCCAGCAGACCCGGGCAGCATCAGCCCCAGCATTTT

d_gene: .
j_gene: TRBJ2-7
abundance: .
v_gene: TRBV29-1
CDR3aa: CSVEKADSYEQYF
CDR3nt: TGCAGCGTTGAAAAAGCGGACTCCTACGAGCAGTACTTC

d_gene: .
j_gene: TRBJ2-5
abundance: few
v_gene: TRBV5-1
CDR3aa: CASSLEPVKVETQYF
CDR3nt: TGCGCCAGCAGCTTGGAACCAGTGAAAGTCGAGACCCAGTACTTC

d_gene: .
j_gene: TRBJ1-2
abundance: .
v_gene: TRBV4-1
CDR3aa: CASSFSMTGLEGYTF
CDR3nt: TGCGCCAGCAGCTTCAGTATGACAGGCCTGGAGGGCTACACCTTC

d_gene: .
j_gene: TRBJ2-5
abundance: many
v_gene: TRBV27
CDR3aa: CASSLAGSATQETQYF
CDR3nt: TGTGCCAGCAGTTTAGCGGGTTCAGCCACACAAGAGACCCAGTACTTC

d_gene: .
j_gene: TRBJ2-5
abundance: .
v_gene: TRBV5-5
CDR3aa: CASTSGRGSQETQYF
CDR3nt: TGTGCCAGCACCTCCGGAAGGGGCAGCCAAGAGACCCAGTACTTC

d_gene: TRBD1
j_gene: TRBJ2-7
abundance: many
v_gene: TRBV28
CDR3aa: CASSRQGPYEQYF
CDR3nt: TGTGCCAGCAGTCGACAGGGCCCCTACGAGCAGTACTTC

d_gene: .
j_gene: TRBJ2-7
abundance: .
v_gene: TRBV10-3
CDR3aa: CAITETGEGDEQYF
CDR3nt: TGTGCCATCACCGAGACAGGGGAGGGCGACGAGCAGTACTTC

d_gene: .
j_gene: TRBJ1-5
abundance: many
v_gene: TRBV10-2
CDR3aa: CASCAQGNQPQHF
CDR3nt: TGCGCCAGCTGTGCCCAGGGGAATCAGCCCCAGCATTTT

d_gene: .
j_gene: TRBJ1-5
abundance: many
v_gene: TRBV11-2
CDR3aa: CASSFNRDQPQHF
CDR3nt: TGTGCCAGCAGCTTCAACAGGGATCAGCCCCAGCATTTT

d_gene: TRBD1
j_gene: TRBJ2-7
abundance: many
v_gene: TRBV29-1
CDR3aa: CSVDRGGSSYEQYF
CDR3nt: TGCAGCGTGGACAGGGGTGGGTCATCCTACGAGCAGTACTTC